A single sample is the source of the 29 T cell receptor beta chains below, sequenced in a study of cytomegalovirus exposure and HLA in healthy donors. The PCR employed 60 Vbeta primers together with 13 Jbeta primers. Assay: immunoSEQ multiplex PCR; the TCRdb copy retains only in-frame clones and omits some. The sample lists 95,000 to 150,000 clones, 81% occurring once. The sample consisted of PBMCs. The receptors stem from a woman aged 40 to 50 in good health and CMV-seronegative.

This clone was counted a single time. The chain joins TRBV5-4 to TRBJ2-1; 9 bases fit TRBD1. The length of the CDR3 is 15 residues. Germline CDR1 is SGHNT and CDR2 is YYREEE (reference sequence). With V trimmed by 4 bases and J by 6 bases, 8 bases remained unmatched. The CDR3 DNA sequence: TGTGCCAGCAGCAATATCGGGACAGGGATCAATGAGCAGTTCTTC. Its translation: CASSNIGTGINEQFF.

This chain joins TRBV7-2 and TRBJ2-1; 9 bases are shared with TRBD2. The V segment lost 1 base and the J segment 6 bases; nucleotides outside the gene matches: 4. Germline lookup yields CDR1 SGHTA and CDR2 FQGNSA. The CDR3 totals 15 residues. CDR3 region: CASSLEGGRGNEQFF. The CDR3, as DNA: TGTGCCAGCAGCTTAGAGGGCGGGAGGGGCAATGAGCAGTTCTTC.

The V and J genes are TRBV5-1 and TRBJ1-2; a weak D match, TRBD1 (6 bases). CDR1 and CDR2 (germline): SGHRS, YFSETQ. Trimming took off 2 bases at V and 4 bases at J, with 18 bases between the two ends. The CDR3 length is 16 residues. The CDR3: CASSFGDTREFYGYTF. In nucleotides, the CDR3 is TGCGCCAGCAGCTTTGGGGACACCCGGGAATTCTATGGCTACACCTTC.

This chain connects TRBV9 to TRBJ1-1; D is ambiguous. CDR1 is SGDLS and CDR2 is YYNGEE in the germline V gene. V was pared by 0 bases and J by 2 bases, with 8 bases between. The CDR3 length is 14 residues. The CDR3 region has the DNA TGTGCCAGCAGCGTAGCAGGAATCAACACTGAAGCTTTCTTT. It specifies CASSVAGINTEAFF.

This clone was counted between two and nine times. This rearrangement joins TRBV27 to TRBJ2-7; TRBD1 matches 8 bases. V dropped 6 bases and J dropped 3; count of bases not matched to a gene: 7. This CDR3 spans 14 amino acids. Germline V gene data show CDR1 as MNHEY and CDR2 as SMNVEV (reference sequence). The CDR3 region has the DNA TGTGCCAGCAGCCGATCAGGGGGCGTCTACGAGCAGTACTTC. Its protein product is CASSRSGGVYEQYF.

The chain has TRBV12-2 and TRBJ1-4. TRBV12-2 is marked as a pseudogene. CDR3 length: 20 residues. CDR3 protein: CASRLEVILVKRGRAEKLFF. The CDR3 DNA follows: TGTGCAAGTCGCTTAGAGGTTATATTGGTAAAAAGGGGGAGGGCTGAAAAACTGTTTTTT.

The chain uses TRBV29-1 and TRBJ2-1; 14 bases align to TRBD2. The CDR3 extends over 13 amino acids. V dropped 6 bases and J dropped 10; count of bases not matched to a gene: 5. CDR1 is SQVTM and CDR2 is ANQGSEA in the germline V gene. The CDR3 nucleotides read TGCAGCGTCAACGGACTAGCGGGAGGCGAGCAGTTCTTC. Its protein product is CSVNGLAGGEQFF.

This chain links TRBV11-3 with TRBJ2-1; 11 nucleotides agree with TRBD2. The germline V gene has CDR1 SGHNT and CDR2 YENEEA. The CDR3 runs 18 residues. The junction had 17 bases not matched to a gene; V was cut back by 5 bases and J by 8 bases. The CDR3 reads CASSQTSYTSGSRDEQFF. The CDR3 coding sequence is TGTGCCAGCAGCCAAACCAGTTATACTAGCGGGAGTAGAGATGAGCAGTTCTTC.

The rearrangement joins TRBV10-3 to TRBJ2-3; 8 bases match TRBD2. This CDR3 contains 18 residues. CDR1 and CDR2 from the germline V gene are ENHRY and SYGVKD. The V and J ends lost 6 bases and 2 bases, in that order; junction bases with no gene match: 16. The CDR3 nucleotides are TGTGCCATCAGCCGAATGCCCCCACTTAGCGGGGCCACAGATACGCAGTATTTT. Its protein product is CAISRMPPLSGATDTQYF.

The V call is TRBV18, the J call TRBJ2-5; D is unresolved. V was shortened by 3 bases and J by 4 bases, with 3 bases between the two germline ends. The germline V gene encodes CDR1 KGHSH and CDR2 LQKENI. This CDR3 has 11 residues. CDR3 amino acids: CASSPSETQYF. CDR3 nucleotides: TGTGCCAGCTCACCCTCAGAGACCCAGTACTTC. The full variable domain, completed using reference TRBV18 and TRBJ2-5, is NAGVMQNPRHLVRRRGQEARLRCSPMKGHSHVYWYRQLPEEGLKFMVYLQKENIIDESGMPKERFSAEFPKEGPSILRIQQVVRGDSAAYFCASSPSETQYFGPGTRLLVL.

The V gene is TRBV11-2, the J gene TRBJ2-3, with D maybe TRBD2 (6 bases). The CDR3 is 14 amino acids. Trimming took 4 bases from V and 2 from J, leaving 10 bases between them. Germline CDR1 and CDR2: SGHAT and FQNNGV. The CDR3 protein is CASSWRGNTDTQYF. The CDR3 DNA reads TGTGCCAGCAGCTGGCGGGGAAACACAGATACGCAGTATTTT.

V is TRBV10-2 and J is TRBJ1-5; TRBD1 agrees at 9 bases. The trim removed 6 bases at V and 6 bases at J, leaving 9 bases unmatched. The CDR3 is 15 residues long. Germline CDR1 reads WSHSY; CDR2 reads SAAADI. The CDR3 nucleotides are TGCGCCAGCAGCCCATGGGACAGGGTGTTTCAGCCCCAGCATTTT. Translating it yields CASSPWDRVFQPQHF.

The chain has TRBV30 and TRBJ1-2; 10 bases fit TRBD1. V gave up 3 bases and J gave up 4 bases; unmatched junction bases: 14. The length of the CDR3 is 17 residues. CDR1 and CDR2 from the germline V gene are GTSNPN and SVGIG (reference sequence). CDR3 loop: CAWRPYKGQGGLYGYTF. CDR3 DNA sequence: TGTGCCTGGAGGCCTTATAAAGGACAGGGGGGACTCTATGGCTACACCTTC. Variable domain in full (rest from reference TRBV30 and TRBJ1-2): SQTIHQWPATLVQPVGSPLSLECTVEGTSNPNLYWYRQAAGRGLQLLFYSVGIGQISSEVPQNLSASRPQDRQFILSSKKLLLSDSGFYLCAWRPYKGQGGLYGYTFGSGTRLTVV.

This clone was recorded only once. In DNA form, the CDR3 reads TGTGCCAGCAGTGGAACAGGGGATTCCAAAAACATTCAGTACTTC. Its translation is CASSGTGDSKNIQYF. The rearrangement uses TRBV2 and TRBJ2-4; 7 nucleotides line up with TRBD1. There are 15 residues in the CDR3. CDR1 and CDR2 (germline): SNHLY, FYNNEI. Trimming cost V 4 bases and J 2 bases; bases outside gene matches: 5.

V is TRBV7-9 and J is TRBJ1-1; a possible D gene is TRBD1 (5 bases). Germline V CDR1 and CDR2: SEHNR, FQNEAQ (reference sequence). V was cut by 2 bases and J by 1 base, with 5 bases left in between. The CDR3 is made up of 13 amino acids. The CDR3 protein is CASSLTGNTEAFF. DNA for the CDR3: TGTGCCAGCAGCTTAACAGGGAACACTGAAGCTTTCTTT.

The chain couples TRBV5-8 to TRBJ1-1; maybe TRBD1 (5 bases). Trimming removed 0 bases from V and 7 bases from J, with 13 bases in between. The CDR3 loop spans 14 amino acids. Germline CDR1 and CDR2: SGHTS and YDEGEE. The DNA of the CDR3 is TGTGCCAGCAGCTTGGCCCCGGGGGTGGTTGAAGCTTTCTTT. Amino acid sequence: CASSLAPGVVEAFF. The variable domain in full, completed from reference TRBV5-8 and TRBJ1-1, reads EAGVTQSPTHLIKTRGQQATLRCSPISGHTSVYWYQQALGLGLQFLLWYDEGEERNRGNFPPRFSGRQFPNYSSELNVNALELEDSALYLCASSLAPGVVEAFFGQGTRLTVV.

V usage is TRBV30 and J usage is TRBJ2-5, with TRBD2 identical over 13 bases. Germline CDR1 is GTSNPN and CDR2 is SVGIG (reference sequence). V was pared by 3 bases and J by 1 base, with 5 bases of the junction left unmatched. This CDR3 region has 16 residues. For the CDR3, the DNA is TGTGCCTGGAGCCGCGGGACTAGCGGGATCCAAGAGACCCAGTACTTC. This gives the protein CAWSRGTSGIQETQYF.

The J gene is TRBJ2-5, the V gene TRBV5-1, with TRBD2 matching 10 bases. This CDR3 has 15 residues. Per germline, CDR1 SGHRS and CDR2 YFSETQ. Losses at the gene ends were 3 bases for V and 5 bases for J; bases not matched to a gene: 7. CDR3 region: CASSSGSSGGETQYF. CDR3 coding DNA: TGCGCCAGCAGCTCGGGGTCTAGCGGGGGTGAGACCCAGTACTTC. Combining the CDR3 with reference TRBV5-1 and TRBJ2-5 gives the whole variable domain KAGVTQTPRYLIKTRGQQVTLSCSPISGHRSVSWYQQTPGQGLQFLFEYFSETQRNKGNFPGRFSGRQFSNSRSEMNVSTLELGDSALYLCASSSGSSGGETQYFGPGTRLLVL.

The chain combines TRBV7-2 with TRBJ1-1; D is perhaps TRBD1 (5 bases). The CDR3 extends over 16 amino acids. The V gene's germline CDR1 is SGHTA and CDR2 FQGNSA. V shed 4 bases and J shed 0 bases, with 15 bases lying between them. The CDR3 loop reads CASSSAVGLMNTEAFF. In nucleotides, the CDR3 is TGTGCCAGCAGCTCCGCGGTGGGGCTAATGAACACTGAAGCTTTCTTT. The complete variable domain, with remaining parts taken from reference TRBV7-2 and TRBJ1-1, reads GAGVSQSPSNKVTEKGKDVELRCDPISGHTALYWYRQSLGQGLEFLIYFQGNSAPDKSGLPSDRFSAERTGGSVSTLTIQRTQQEDSAVYLCASSSAVGLMNTEAFFGQGTRLTVV.

CDR3 in DNA: TGTGCCAGCAGTTCAGCACAGGGTTGGAACACTGAAGCTTTCTTT. Its translation: CASSSAQGWNTEAFF. This rearrangement joins TRBV28 to TRBJ1-1, with D possibly TRBD1 on 6 matching bases. This CDR3 has 15 amino acids. Deletions cut 4 bases from V and 1 base from J, with 13 bases between. Germline V gene data show CDR1 as MDHEN and CDR2 as SYDVKM.

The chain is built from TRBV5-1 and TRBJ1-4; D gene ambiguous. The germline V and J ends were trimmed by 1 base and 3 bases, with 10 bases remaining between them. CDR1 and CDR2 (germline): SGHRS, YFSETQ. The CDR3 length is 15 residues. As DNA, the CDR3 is TGCGCCAGCAGCTTGTCAGCGGGCCCTAATGAAAAACTGTTTTTT. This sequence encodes CASSLSAGPNEKLFF.

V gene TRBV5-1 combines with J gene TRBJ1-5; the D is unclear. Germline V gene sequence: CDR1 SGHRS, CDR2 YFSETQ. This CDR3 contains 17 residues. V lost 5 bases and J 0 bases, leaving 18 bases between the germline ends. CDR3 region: CASRPGGSGYSNQPQHF. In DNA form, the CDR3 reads TGCGCCAGCAGGCCAGGAGGGAGTGGATATAGCAATCAGCCCCAGCATTTT.

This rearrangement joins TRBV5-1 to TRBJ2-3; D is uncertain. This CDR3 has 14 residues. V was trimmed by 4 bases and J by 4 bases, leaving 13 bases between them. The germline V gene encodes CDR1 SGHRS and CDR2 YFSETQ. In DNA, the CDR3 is TGCGCCAGCAGCGATCGATTTCGAGCAGATACGCAGTATTTT. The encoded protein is CASSDRFRADTQYF.

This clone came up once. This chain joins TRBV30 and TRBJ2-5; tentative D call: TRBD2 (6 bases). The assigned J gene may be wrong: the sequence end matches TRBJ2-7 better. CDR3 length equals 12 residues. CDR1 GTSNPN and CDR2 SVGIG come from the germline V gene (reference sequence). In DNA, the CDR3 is TGTGCCCGCTTGGCGGGGACCTACGAGCAGTACTTC. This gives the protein CARLAGTYEQYF.

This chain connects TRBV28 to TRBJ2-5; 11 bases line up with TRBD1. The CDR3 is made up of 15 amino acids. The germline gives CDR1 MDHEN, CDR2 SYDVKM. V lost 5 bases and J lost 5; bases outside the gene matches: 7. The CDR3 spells CASSEGQGALETQYF. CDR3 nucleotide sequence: TGTGCCAGCAGTGAAGGACAGGGGGCTCTGGAGACCCAGTACTTC.

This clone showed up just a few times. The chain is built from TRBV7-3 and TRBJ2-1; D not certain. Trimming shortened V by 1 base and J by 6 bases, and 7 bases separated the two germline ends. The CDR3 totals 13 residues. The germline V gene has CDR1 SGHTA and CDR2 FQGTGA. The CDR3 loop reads CASSLMSGNEQFF. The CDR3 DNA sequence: TGTGCCAGCAGCTTAATGTCCGGCAATGAGCAGTTCTTC.

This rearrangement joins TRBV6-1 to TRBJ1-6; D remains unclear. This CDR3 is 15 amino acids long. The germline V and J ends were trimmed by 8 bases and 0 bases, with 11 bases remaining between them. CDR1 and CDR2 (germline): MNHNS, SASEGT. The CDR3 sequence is CASDFRSSYNSPLHF. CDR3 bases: TGTGCCAGCGATTTCCGCAGCTCCTATAATTCACCCCTCCACTTT.

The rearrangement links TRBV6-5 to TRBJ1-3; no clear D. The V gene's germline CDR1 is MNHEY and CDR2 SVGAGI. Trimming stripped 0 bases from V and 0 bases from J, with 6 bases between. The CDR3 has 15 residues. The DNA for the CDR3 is TGTGCCAGCAGTTACTCGCCAGACTCTGGAAACACCATATATTTT. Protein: CASSYSPDSGNTIYF.

CDR3 in DNA: TGTGCCAGCAGCCACAGGGACAGGGTCTATGGCTACACCTTC. This encodes CASSHRDRVYGYTF. The chain joins TRBV7-8 to TRBJ1-2, with TRBD1 identical over 9 bases. The CDR3 spans 14 residues. Germline loops: CDR1 SGHVS, CDR2 FQNEAQ. V lost 5 bases to trimming and J lost 4 bases; unmatched junction nucleotides: 5. Drawing the rest from reference TRBV7-8 and TRBJ1-2, the complete variable domain is GAGVSQSPRYKVAKRGQDVALRCDPISGHVSLFWYQQALGQGPEFLTYFQNEAQLDKSGLPSDRFFAERPEGSVSTLKIQRTQQEDSAVYLCASSHRDRVYGYTFGSGTRLTVV.